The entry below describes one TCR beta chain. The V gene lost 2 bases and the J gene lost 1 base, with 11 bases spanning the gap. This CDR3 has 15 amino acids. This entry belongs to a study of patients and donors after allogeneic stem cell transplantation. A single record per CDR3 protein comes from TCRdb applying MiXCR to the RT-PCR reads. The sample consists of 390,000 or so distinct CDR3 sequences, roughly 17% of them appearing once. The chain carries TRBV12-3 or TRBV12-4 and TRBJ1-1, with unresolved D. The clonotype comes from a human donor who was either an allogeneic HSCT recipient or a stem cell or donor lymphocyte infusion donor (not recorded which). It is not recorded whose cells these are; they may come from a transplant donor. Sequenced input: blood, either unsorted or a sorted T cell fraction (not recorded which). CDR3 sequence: CASSLLGRWNTEAFF. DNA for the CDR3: TGTGCCAGCAGTTTACTCGGCAGGTGGAACACTGAAGCTTTCTTT.